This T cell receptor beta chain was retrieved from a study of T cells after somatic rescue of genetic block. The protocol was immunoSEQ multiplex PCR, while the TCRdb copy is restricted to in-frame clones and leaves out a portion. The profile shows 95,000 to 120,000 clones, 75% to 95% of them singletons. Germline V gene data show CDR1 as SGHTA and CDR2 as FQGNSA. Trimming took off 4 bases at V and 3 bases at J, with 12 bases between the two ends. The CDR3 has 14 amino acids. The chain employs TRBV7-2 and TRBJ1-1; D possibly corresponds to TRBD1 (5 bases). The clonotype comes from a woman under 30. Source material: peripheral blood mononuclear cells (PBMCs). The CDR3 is CASSSHQGYTEAFF. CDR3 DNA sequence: TGTGCCAGCAGCTCTCATCAGGGATACACTGAAGCTTTCTTT.